The sequence of this T cell receptor beta chain was determined in a study of beta chain features in type 1 diabetes. Every single donor gave one heparinised blood draw, and these averaged roughly 100 mL. Trimming took 0 bases from V and 3 from J; bases not matched to a gene: 6. CDR1 is SGHRS, CDR2 YFSETQ, per germline. CDR3 size: 16 residues. About this clone: Its antigen remains unknown.

Study results and limitations: The question of HLA type influencing TCRB rearrangement was one that remained unresolved here. Junctions at VDJ sites from type 1 diabetes patients had fewer insertions and more deletions.

cDNA synthesis used the whole RNA isolate, giving expressed TCRB sequences. Each sample of naive, central memory or regulatory T cells had, on average, about 3.57 million reads. Generated by immunoSEQ multiplex PCR, the TCRdb table keeps only in-frame clones and is missing some. The table records a few hundred thousand clones, around 20% of them present only once. V usage is TRBV5-1 and J usage is TRBJ2-7; 10 nucleotides match TRBD1. Material for sequencing was naive CD4+ T cells from blood. The origin of this receptor is a woman between 18 and 29 years old in good health. The CDR3 bases are TGCGCCAGCAGCTTGGATGGGACAGGGGCTGTCTACGAGCAGTACTTC. It is translated as CASSLDGTGAVYEQYF.